The following is a TCR beta chain sequence with its context. The antigen remains undetermined. Other DNA sequences in this specimen translate into the identical CDR3. The data derive from a study of beta chain features in type 1 diabetes. Study-wide results and limits: These data did not resolve whether HLA type affects TCRB rearrangement. Patients with Type 1 diabetes showed moderately but significantly shorter TCRB CDR3s in all four CD4+ subsets.

Germline loops: CDR1 DFQATT, CDR2 SNEGSKA (reference sequence). V shed 6 bases and J shed 1 base, with 4 bases lying between them. The CDR3 runs to 10 residues. TCRB transcripts that were expressed got sequenced, as all of the isolated RNA had been reverse transcribed. The data were produced by immunoSEQ multiplex PCR, yet TCRdb's version contains in-frame clones alone and is incomplete. The repertoire consists of approximately 600,000 clones, with around 12% occurring once and the leading ten covering more than 0.095%. This sequence was found in a man between 25 and 39 years old with type 1 diabetes. The chain has TRBV20-1 and TRBJ2-7; the D is unclear. The source material was naive CD4+ T cells from blood. CDR3 DNA sequence: TGCAGTGCCCGATCCTACGAGCAGTACTTC. Protein: CSARSYEQYF.